The 17 T cell receptor beta chains below were found in one sample sequenced in a study of blood T cell repertoires in COVID-19. The repertoire was sequenced with immunoSEQ multiplex PCR; TCRdb's copy has only in-frame clones and lacks some. In the table there are about 290,000 clones, approximately 90% of which are singletons. The sequencing sample was made of peripheral blood. These receptors came from a woman aged 30 to 39 with active or convalescent COVID-19.

This chain uses TRBV6-6 with TRBJ1-2, with 9 bases identical to TRBD1. Germline CDR1 and CDR2: MNHNY and SVGAGI (reference sequence). The CDR3 sequence is 14 residues long. J gave up 6 bases and V 6 bases, and 8 bases lay outside the gene matches. CDR3 protein: CASRPRDRVNGYTF. In DNA, the CDR3 is TGTGCCAGCAGGCCCCGGGACAGGGTGAATGGCTACACCTTC.

V is TRBV7-9 and J is TRBJ1-1, with D perhaps TRBD1 (5 bases). This CDR3 is 14 amino acids long. Trimming took 4 bases from V and 3 from J, leaving 12 bases between them. Germline CDR1 and CDR2: SEHNR and FQNEAQ (reference sequence). CDR3 sequence: CASSSRLGDTEAFF. CDR3 sequence (DNA): TGTGCCAGCAGCTCCAGGCTAGGGGACACTGAAGCTTTCTTT. Based on the CDR3 plus reference TRBV7-9 and TRBJ1-1, the full variable domain is DTGVSQNPRHKITKRGQNVTFRCDPISEHNRLYWYRQTLGQGPEFLTYFQNEAQLEKSRLLSDRFSAERPKGSFSTLEIQRTEQGDSAMYLCASSSRLGDTEAFFGQGTRLTVV.

This clone was recorded a few times. The chain is built from TRBV7-2 and TRBJ1-2; D gene ambiguous. Germline lookup yields CDR1 SGHTA and CDR2 FQGNSA. V shed 0 bases and J shed 2 bases, with 7 bases lying between them. This CDR3 comprises 14 residues. The CDR3 sequence is CASSLAMANYGYTF. The CDR3 nucleotides read TGTGCCAGCAGCTTAGCCATGGCCAACTATGGCTACACCTTC.

This clone was observed once. This chain uses TRBV28 with TRBJ1-2; unclear D gene. This CDR3 has 14 amino acids. Looked up from germline, CDR1 is MDHEN and CDR2 is SYDVKM. Trimming cost V 0 bases and J 8 bases, with 13 bases left between them. The DNA of the CDR3 is TGTGCCAGCAGTTTATGGAATTCCGGAGAAGGCTACACCTTC. Encoded protein: CASSLWNSGEGYTF.

This chain connects TRBV11-3 to TRBJ1-1; D is ambiguous. Per the germline V gene, CDR1 is SGHNT and CDR2 is YENEEA. This CDR3 comprises 14 residues. Trimming shortened V by 5 bases and J by 2 bases, and 12 bases separated the two germline ends. CDR3: CASSLSRGNTEAFF. The CDR3 DNA reads TGTGCCAGCAGCCTCTCTCGGGGAAACACTGAAGCTTTCTTT.

The chain is built from TRBV27 and TRBJ2-3; 7 bases line up with TRBD1. Germline V gene data show CDR1 as MNHEY and CDR2 as SMNVEV (reference sequence). This CDR3 spans 12 amino acids. Losses at the gene ends were 5 bases for V and 14 bases for J; bases not matched to a gene: 10. This CDR3 is CASSTRTGWVYF. As DNA, the CDR3 is TGTGCCAGCAGTACCCGGACAGGTTGGGTGTATTTT.

Only a few counts were recorded for this clone. The chain recombines TRBV11-2 with TRBJ1-2; 11 nucleotides agree with TRBD1. J gave up 8 bases and V 5 bases, and 10 bases lay outside the gene matches. Germline V CDR1 and CDR2: SGHAT, FQNNGV. CDR3 size: 15 residues. DNA for the CDR3: TGTGCCAGCAGCATGACCGGGACAGGGGGAATCGGCTACACCTTC. The encoded protein is CASSMTGTGGIGYTF. The complete variable domain, with remaining parts taken from reference TRBV11-2 and TRBJ1-2, reads EAGVAQSPRYKIIEKRQSVAFWCNPISGHATLYWYQQILGQGPKLLIQFQNNGVVDDSQLPKDRFSAERLKGVDSTLKIQPAKLEDSAVYLCASSMTGTGGIGYTFGSGTRLTVV.

The J gene is TRBJ2-1, the V gene TRBV4-1; D gene uncertain. The CDR3 has 13 amino acids. The germline V and J ends were trimmed by 0 bases and 7 bases, with 7 bases remaining between them. CDR1 is MGHRA, CDR2 YSYEKL, per germline. CDR3 region: CASSQDPTNEQFF. Written as DNA, the CDR3 is TGCGCCAGCAGCCAAGATCCAACTAATGAGCAGTTCTTC.

The V gene is TRBV30, the J gene TRBJ1-5; 9 bases are shared with TRBD1. The germline V gene has CDR1 GTSNPN and CDR2 SVGIG (reference sequence). The CDR3 contains 16 residues. Unmatched junction bases numbered 7, after V lost 0 bases and J lost 4 bases. The CDR3: CAWSVTGQGMNQPQHF. Here the CDR3 DNA reads TGTGCCTGGAGTGTAACGGGACAGGGAATGAATCAGCCCCAGCATTTT.

CDR3 nucleotide sequence: TGCGCCAGCAGCTTGGCGGGTAGCCAAAACATTCAGTACTTC. It yields the protein CASSLAGSQNIQYF. The chain carries TRBV5-1 and TRBJ2-4; no clear D gene. V lost 0 bases and J 5 bases, leaving 9 bases between the germline ends. Per germline, CDR1 SGHRS and CDR2 YFSETQ. The CDR3 spans 14 residues.

J is TRBJ2-5 and V is TRBV2; TRBD1 matches 8 bases. Germline CDR1 reads SNHLY; CDR2 reads FYNNEI. The V gene end was trimmed by 3 bases and the J gene end by 3 bases; junction bases not matched to a gene: 3. This CDR3 is built from 14 residues. In DNA form, the CDR3 reads TGTGCCAGCAGTGAGGACAGGGCAAAAGAGACCCAGTACTTC. It codes for CASSEDRAKETQYF.

This clone was seen once. The chain couples TRBV5-5 to TRBJ2-5; 7 bases line up with TRBD2. This CDR3 contains 15 residues. The V gene's germline CDR1 is SGHKS and CDR2 YYEKEE (reference sequence). V trimming: 1 base; J trimming: 0 bases; junction bases outside the gene matches: 3. CDR3: CASSLTSVYQETQYF. The CDR3, as DNA: TGTGCCAGCAGCTTGACTAGCGTATACCAAGAGACCCAGTACTTC.

V usage is TRBV12-3 or TRBV12-4 and J usage is TRBJ2-2; 7 nucleotides agree with TRBD2. This CDR3 contains 13 residues. With V trimmed by 3 bases and J by 8 bases, 3 bases remained unmatched. This chain's CDR3 is CASSFQGGGELFF. CDR3 DNA sequence: TGTGCCAGCAGTTTCCAGGGAGGGGGGGAGCTGTTTTTT.

There are a few counts of this clone. The chain uses TRBV19 and TRBJ2-3, with D possibly matching TRBD2 (6 bases). The CDR3 extends over 16 amino acids. Trimming removed 4 bases from V and 4 bases from J, with 18 bases in between. Germline CDR1 LNHDA, CDR2 SQIVND (reference sequence). The CDR3 DNA follows: TGTGCCAGTAGTACGATGGGCGGGGTTCCCCCAGATACGCAGTATTTT. This sequence encodes CASSTMGGVPPDTQYF.

This clone was counted a single time. The chain couples TRBV6-5 to TRBJ2-2, with D possibly TRBD2 on 6 matching bases. Trimming shortened V by 3 bases and J by 2 bases, and 10 bases separated the two germline ends. CDR1 is MNHEY and CDR2 is SVGAGI in the germline V gene. CDR3 length: 15 residues. The CDR3 nucleotides are TGTGCCAGCAGTTATCAGGAGGGAAACACCGGGGAGCTGTTTTTT. Its protein product is CASSYQEGNTGELFF.

V usage is TRBV18 and J usage is TRBJ1-2; 9 bases agree with TRBD1. In germline, CDR1 is KGHSH, CDR2 LQKENI. The CDR3 has 15 amino acids. Losses at the gene ends were 5 bases for V and 7 bases for J; bases not matched to a gene: 11. The CDR3 DNA is TGTGCCAGCTCATCCTCGGGACAGGGACTGTTTGGCTACACCTTC. Encoded protein: CASSSSGQGLFGYTF.

This clone was observed a single time. V usage is TRBV5-4 and J usage is TRBJ2-1; 8 bases map to TRBD1. The CDR3 length is 16 residues. J was trimmed by 7 bases and V by 4 bases; bases with no gene match: 13. The germline V gene has CDR1 SGHNT and CDR2 YYREEE (reference sequence). The CDR3 DNA sequence: TGTGCCAGCAGCGCCGGAGGGCAGGGGGCGGGAAATGAGCAGTTCTTC. Protein: CASSAGGQGAGNEQFF.